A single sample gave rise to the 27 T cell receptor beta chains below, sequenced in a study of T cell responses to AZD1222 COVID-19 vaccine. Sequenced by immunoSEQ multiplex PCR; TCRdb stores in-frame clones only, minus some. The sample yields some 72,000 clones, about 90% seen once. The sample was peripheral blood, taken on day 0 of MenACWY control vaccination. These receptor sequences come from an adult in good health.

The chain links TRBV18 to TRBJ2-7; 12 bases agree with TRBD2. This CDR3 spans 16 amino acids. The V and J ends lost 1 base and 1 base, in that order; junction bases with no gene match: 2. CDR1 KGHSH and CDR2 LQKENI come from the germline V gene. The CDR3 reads CASSPLGLAGSYEQYF. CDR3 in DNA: TGTGCCAGCTCACCACTGGGACTAGCGGGTTCCTACGAGCAGTACTTC.

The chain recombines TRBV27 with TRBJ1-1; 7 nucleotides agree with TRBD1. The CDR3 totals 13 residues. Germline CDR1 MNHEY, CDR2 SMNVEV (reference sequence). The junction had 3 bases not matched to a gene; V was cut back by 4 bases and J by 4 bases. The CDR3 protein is CASSSQGGTEAFF. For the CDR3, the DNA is TGTGCCAGCAGTTCGCAGGGGGGCACTGAAGCTTTCTTT.

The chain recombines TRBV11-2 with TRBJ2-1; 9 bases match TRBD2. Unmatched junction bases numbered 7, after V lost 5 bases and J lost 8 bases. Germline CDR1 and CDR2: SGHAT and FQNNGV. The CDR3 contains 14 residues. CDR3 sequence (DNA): TGTGCCAGCAGCGGTAGCGGGGGACGGGATGAGCAGTTCTTC. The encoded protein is CASSGSGGRDEQFF.

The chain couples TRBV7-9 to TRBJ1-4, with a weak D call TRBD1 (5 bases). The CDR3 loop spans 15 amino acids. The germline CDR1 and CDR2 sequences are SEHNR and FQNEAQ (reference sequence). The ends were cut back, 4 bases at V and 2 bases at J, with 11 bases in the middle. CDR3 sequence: CASSSAGATNEKLFF. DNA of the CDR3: TGTGCCAGCAGCTCGGCCGGGGCGACTAATGAAAAACTGTTTTTT.

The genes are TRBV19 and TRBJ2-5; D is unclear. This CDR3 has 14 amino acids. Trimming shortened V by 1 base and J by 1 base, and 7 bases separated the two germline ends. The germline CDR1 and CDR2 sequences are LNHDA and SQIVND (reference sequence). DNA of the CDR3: TGTGCCAGTAGTATAGGCAACAGCCAAGAGACCCAGTACTTC. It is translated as CASSIGNSQETQYF.

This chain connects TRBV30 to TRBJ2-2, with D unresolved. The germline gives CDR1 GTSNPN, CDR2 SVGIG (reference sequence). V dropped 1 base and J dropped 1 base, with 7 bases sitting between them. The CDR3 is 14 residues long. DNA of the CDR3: TGTGCCTGGAGTGCAGCGCTGAACACCGGGGAGCTGTTTTTT. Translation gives CAWSAALNTGELFF.

The CDR3 here is CASSYVGVYEQYF. The CDR3 DNA sequence: TGTGCCAGCAGTTACGTCGGGGTATACGAGCAGTACTTC. The rearrangement links TRBV6-2 or TRBV6-3 to TRBJ2-7; the D gene is possibly TRBD2 (5 bases). Germline V gives CDR1 MNHEY, CDR2 SVGEGT. The germline V and J ends were trimmed by 2 bases and 4 bases, with 9 bases remaining between them. CDR3 length: 13 residues.

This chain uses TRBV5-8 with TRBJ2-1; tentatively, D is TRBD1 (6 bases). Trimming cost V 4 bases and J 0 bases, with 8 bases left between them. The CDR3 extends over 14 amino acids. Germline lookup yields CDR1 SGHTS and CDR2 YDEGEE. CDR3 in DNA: TGTGCCAGCAGCCAAGGGGGCTCCTACAATGAGCAGTTCTTC. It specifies CASSQGGSYNEQFF.

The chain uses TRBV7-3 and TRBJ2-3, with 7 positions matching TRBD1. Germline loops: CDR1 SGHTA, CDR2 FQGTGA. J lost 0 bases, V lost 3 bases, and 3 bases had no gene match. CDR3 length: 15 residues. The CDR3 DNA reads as TGTGCCAGCAGCTTCCGACAGGGAAGCACAGATACGCAGTATTTT. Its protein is CASSFRQGSTDTQYF.

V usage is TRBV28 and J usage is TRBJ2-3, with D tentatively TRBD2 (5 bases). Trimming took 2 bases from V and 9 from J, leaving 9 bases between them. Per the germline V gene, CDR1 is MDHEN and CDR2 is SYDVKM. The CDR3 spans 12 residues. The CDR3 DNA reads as TGTGCCAGCAGTTTAGTTGGGAGCACGCAGTATTTT. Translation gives CASSLVGSTQYF.

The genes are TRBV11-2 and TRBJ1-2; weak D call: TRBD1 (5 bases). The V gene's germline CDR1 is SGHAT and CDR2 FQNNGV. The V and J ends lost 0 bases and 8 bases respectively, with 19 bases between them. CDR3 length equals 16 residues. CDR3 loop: CASSLDPGGRGSGYTF. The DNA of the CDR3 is TGTGCCAGCAGCTTAGATCCCGGAGGGAGGGGTAGCGGCTACACCTTC.

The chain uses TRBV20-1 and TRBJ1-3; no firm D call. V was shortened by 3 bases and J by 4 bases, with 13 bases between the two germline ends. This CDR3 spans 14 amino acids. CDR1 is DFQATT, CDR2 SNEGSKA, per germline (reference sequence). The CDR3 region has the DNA TGCAGTGCTAGTCCACCCTGGTCCGGAAACACCATATATTTT. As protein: CSASPPWSGNTIYF.

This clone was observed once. In DNA form, the CDR3 reads TGTGCCAGCAGACCCGCCCCGGGGGTGGGGGACATTCAGTACTTC. It encodes CASRPAPGVGDIQYF. The rearrangement links TRBV2 to TRBJ2-4; tentative D call: TRBD2 (6 bases). Germline values: CDR1 SNHLY, CDR2 FYNNEI. V shed 6 bases and J shed 8 bases, with 20 bases lying between them. There are 15 residues in the CDR3.

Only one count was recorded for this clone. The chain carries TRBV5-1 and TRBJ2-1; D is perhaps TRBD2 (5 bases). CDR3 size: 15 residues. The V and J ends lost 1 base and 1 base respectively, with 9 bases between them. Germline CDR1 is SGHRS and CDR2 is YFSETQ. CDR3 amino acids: CASSLNGESYNEQFF. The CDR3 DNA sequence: TGCGCCAGCAGCTTGAACGGGGAATCCTACAATGAGCAGTTCTTC.

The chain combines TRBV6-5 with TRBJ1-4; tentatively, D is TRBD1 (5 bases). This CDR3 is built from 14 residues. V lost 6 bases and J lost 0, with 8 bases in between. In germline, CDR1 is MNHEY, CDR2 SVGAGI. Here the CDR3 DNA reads TGTGCCAGCAGCCAGGGAGCAACTAATGAAAAACTGTTTTTT. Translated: CASSQGATNEKLFF.

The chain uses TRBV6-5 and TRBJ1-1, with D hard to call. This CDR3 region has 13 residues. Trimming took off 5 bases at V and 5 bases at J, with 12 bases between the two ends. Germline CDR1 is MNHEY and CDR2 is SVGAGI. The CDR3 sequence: CASSMVWQTEAFF. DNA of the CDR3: TGTGCCAGCAGTATGGTTTGGCAGACTGAAGCTTTCTTT.

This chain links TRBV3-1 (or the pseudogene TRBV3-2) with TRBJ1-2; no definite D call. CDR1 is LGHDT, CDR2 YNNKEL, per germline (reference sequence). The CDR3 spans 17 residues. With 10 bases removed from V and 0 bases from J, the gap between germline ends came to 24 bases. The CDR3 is CATRGIGPNSTNYGYTF. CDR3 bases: TGTGCCACCCGGGGTATAGGACCGAATTCGACTAACTATGGCTACACCTTC.

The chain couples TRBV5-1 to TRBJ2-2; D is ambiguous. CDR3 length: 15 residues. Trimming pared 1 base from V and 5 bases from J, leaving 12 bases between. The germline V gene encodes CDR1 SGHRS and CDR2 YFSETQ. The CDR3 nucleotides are TGCGCCAGCAGCTTGTCGGCGGTAGGAACCGGGGAGCTGTTTTTT. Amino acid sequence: CASSLSAVGTGELFF.

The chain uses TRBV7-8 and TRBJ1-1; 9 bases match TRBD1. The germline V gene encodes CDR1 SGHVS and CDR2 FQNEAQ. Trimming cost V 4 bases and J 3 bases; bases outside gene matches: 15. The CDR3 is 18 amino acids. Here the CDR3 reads CASSSRPGTGRVDTEAFF. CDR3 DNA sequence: TGTGCCAGCAGCTCCCGTCCCGGGACAGGGAGAGTAGACACTGAAGCTTTCTTT. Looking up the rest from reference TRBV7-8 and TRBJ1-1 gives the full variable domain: GAGVSQSPRYKVAKRGQDVALRCDPISGHVSLFWYQQALGQGPEFLTYFQNEAQLDKSGLPSDRFFAERPEGSVSTLKIQRTQQEDSAVYLCASSSRPGTGRVDTEAFFGQGTRLTVV.

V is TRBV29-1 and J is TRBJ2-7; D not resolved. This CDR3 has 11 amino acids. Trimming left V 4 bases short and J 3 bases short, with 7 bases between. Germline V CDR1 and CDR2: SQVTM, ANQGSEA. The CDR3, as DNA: TGCAGCGTTGCGGCAGGCTACGAGCAGTACTTC. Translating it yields CSVAAGYEQYF.

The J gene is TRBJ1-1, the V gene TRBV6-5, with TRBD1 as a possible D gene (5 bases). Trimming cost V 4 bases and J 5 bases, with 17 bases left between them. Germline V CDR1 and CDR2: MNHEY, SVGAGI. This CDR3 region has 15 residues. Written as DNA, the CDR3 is TGTGCCAGCAGTTCCCGGGGGGGGAGGATGACTGAAGCTTTCTTT. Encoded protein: CASSSRGGRMTEAFF.

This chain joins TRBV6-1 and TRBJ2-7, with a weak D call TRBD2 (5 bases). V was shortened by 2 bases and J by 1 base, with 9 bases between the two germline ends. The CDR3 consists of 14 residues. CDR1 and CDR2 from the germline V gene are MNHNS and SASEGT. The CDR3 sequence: CASSELRASYEQYF. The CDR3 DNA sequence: TGTGCCAGCAGTGAATTGCGGGCATCCTACGAGCAGTACTTC.

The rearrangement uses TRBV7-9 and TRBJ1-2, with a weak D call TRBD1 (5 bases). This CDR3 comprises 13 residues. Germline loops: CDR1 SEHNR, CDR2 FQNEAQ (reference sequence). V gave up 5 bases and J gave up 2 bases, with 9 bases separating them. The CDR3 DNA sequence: TGTGCCAGCAGCAAGGACACAAACTATGGCTACACCTTC. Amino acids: CASSKDTNYGYTF.

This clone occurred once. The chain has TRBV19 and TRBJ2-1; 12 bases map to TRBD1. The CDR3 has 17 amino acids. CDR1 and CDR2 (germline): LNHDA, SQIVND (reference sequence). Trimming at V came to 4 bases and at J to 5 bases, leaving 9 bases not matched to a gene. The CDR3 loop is CASSTRPGTGGHNEQFF. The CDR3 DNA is TGTGCCAGTAGTACTCGTCCCGGGACAGGGGGCCACAATGAGCAGTTCTTC.

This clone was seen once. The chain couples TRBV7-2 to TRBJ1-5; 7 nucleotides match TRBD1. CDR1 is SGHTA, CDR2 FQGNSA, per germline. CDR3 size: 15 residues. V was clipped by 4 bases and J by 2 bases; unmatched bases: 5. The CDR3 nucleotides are TGTGCCAGCAGCTCGGGGACAGTCGGCAATCAGCCCCAGCATTTT. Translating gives CASSSGTVGNQPQHF.

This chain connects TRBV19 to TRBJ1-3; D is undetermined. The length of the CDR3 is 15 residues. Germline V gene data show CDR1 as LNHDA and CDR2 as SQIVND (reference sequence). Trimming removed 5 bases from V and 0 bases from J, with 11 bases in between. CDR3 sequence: CASSSPTGSGNTIYF. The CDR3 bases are TGTGCCAGTAGTTCCCCCACGGGCTCTGGAAACACCATATATTTT.

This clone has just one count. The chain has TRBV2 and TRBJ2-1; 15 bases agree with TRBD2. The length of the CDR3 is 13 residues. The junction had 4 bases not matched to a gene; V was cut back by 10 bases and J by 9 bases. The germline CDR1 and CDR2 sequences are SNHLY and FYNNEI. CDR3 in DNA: TGTGCCACTAGGACTAGCGGGGGGGGTGAGCAGTTCTTC. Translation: CATRTSGGGEQFF. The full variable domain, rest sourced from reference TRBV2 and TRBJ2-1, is EPEVTQTPSHQVTQMGQEVILRCVPISNHLYFYWYRQILGQKVEFLVSFYNNEISEKSEIFDDQFSVERPDGSNFTLKIRSTKLEDSAMYFCATRTSGGGEQFFGPGTRLTVL.